This T cell receptor beta chain was sequenced in a study of cytomegalovirus exposure and HLA in healthy donors. Study findings and constraints: Previously analyzed data showed that most TCR beta V segments were productive at a frequency of about 90% or about 30%. Later analysis placed DRB1 highest and HLA-C lowest in TCR association rates, which differed by HLA locus.

There are 21 residues in the CDR3. J was trimmed by 6 bases and V by 1 base; bases with no gene match: 22. CDR1 SGHVS and CDR2 FNYEAQ come from the germline V gene. The PCR made use of 60 Vbeta and 13 Jbeta primers. Sequenced by immunoSEQ multiplex PCR; TCRdb stores in-frame clones only, minus some. The sample has roughly 180,000 clones; about three quarters are singletons. A remark on this clone: Its antigen remains unidentified.

The rearrangement joins TRBV7-6 to TRBJ2-1; 9 bases fit TRBD2. This receptor was taken from a woman aged 25-40 years in good health and CMV-seropositive. The source material was PBMCs. The CDR3 spells CASSLVLGGRGAGTSSNEQFF. The CDR3 coding sequence is TGTGCCAGCAGCTTAGTTTTAGGCGGCAGGGGGGCCGGGACTAGCTCCAATGAGCAGTTCTTC.